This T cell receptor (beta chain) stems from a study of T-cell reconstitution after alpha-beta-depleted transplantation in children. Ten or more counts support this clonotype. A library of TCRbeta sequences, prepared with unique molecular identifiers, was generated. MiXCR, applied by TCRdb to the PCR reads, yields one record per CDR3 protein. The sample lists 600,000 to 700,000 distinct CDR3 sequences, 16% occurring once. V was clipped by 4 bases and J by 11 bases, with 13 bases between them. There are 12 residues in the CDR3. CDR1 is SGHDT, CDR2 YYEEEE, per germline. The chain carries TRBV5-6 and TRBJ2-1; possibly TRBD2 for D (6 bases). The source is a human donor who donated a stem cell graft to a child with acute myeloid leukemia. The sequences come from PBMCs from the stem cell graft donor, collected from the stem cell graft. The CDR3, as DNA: TGTGCCAGCAGCCCCCGGGACTCTAAGCAGTTCTTC. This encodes CASSPRDSKQFF.